The 10 T cell receptor beta chains presented below share a single source sample, sequenced in a study of cytomegalovirus exposure and HLA in healthy donors. PCR involved 60 Vbeta and 13 Jbeta primers. The method was immunoSEQ multiplex PCR; TCRdb's version includes in-frame clones alone and lacks a portion of them. The table shows fewer than 250,000 clones, with around 78% occurring only once. Sequenced: PBMCs. The receptors originated from a woman aged 30 to 39 in good health and CMV-seropositive.

CDR3 sequence: CASSTPGQGHGYTF. The DNA of the CDR3 is TGTGCCAGCAGCACCCCGGGACAGGGGCATGGCTACACCTTC. The chain combines TRBV6-6 with TRBJ1-2; 10 bases fit TRBD1. V lost 6 bases, J lost 6 bases, and 7 bases stayed unmatched. Germline CDR1 reads MNHNY; CDR2 reads SVGAGI (reference sequence). This CDR3 has 14 residues.

The V and J genes are TRBV27 and TRBJ2-7; D gene unclear. Germline V CDR1 and CDR2: MNHEY, SMNVEV (reference sequence). The CDR3 runs to 11 residues. Trimming took 8 bases from V and 6 from J, leaving 11 bases between them. CDR3 region: CASALSGEQYF. CDR3 coding DNA: TGTGCCAGCGCCTTATCCGGCGAGCAGTACTTC.

V is TRBV7-2 and J is TRBJ2-1, with TRBD2 identical over 9 bases. Germline V CDR1 and CDR2: SGHTA, FQGNSA. Trimming removed 3 bases from V and 5 bases from J; junction bases left unmatched: 8. The length of the CDR3 is 16 residues. Written as DNA, the CDR3 is TGTGCCAGCAGCTTCATTAGCGGGAGTGAGCACAATGAGCAGTTCTTC. Translating it yields CASSFISGSEHNEQFF.

The chain employs TRBV6-6 and TRBJ2-1; D possibly corresponds to TRBD2 (5 bases). Trimming stripped 6 bases from V and 2 bases from J, with 8 bases between. The CDR3 is 13 amino acids. CDR1 and CDR2 (germline): MNHNY, SVGAGI (reference sequence). The CDR3 region has the DNA TGTGCCAGCAGACTAGGCCCCTACAATGAGCAGTTCTTC. Translating gives CASRLGPYNEQFF.

This clone was seen only a few times. CDR3 sequence: CASSLGDTRNTEAFF. CDR3 in DNA: TGTGCCAGCAGCTTAGGAGACACCCGAAACACTGAAGCTTTCTTT. The chain joins TRBV7-8 to TRBJ1-1, with D unclear. CDR3 length: 15 amino acids. The V gene lost 1 base and the J gene lost 2 bases, with 11 bases spanning the gap. CDR1 is SGHVS and CDR2 is FQNEAQ in the germline V gene.

About this clone itself: Other DNA sequences of this sample code for an identical CDR3. The V gene is TRBV28, the J gene TRBJ1-6; no firm D call. The CDR3 is 12 amino acids. V lost 2 bases, J lost 11 bases, and 7 bases lay in between. The germline gives CDR1 MDHEN, CDR2 SYDVKM. The CDR3 DNA reads TGTGCCAGCAGTTTAGGAGGAACACCCCTCCACTTT. Translating it yields CASSLGGTPLHF.

The chain links TRBV11-3 to TRBJ2-3; 7 bases are shared with TRBD1. Losses at the gene ends were 4 bases for V and 5 bases for J; bases not matched to a gene: 9. The germline CDR1 and CDR2 sequences are SGHNT and YENEEA. The length of the CDR3 is 15 residues. This CDR3 reads CASSSRDRDRDTQYF. CDR3 bases: TGTGCCAGCAGCTCCCGCGACAGGGATAGAGATACGCAGTATTTT.

This chain links TRBV27 with TRBJ2-2, with D tentatively TRBD2 (5 bases). Germline lookup yields CDR1 MNHEY and CDR2 SMNVEV (reference sequence). Trimming left V 3 bases short and J 3 bases short, with 14 bases between. The CDR3 has 16 residues. CDR3 coding DNA: TGTGCCAGCAGTTTTTGGACGGGAAGTGACACCGGGGAGCTGTTTTTT. Residues: CASSFWTGSDTGELFF.

The chain couples TRBV19 to TRBJ2-3, with D possibly matching TRBD2 (5 bases). This CDR3 region has 14 residues. The V end lost 4 bases, the J end lost 2 bases, and 10 bases lay between the germline ends. The germline V gene encodes CDR1 LNHDA and CDR2 SQIVND (reference sequence). The chain's CDR3 is CASSRRESTDTQYF. The CDR3 nucleotides are TGTGCCAGTAGTAGAAGGGAGTCCACAGATACGCAGTATTTT.

The chain uses TRBV5-1 and TRBJ2-3; TRBD2 matches 10 bases. Unmatched junction bases numbered 5, after V lost 0 bases and J lost 4 bases. Germline-derived CDR1 and CDR2 are SGHRS and YFSETQ. CDR3 size: 16 residues. The chain's CDR3 is CASSLVGTSVADTQYF. In DNA, the CDR3 is TGCGCCAGCAGCTTGGTTGGGACTAGCGTGGCAGATACGCAGTATTTT.